The present TCR beta chain was sequenced within a study of CD8+ T cells in alopecia areata. The trim removed 7 bases at V and 3 bases at J, leaving 2 bases unmatched. The CDR3 covers 13 residues. In germline, CDR1 is SGHNT, CDR2 YYREEE (reference sequence). Extracted from the samples, RNA was reverse transcribed into cDNA to serve as the sequencing template. Measured with immunoSEQ multiplex PCR; TCRdb has only the in-frame clones, and not every one. The table includes roughly 110,000 clones, 65% to 85% detected once. Treatment in this sample: oral pan-JAK inhibitor, 5-10 mg twice daily. Overall study findings and caveats: Sequence data from scalp samples additionally include resident alphabeta T cells of normal skin. Mice showed clearer TCR sharing than patients did, a gap that was possibly HLA-related. Since there was just one nonresponder, nobody can yet say how baseline CD8+ expansion ties to response.

Worth noting for this clone: The antigen remains undetermined.

The specimen comprised CD8+ T cells sorted from blood, sampled at week 24, from a patient treated with tofacitinib. This receptor was identified in a human donor with alopecia areata. This rearrangement joins TRBV5-4 to TRBJ2-1, with TRBD1 matching 9 bases. The chain's CDR3 is CASGDRDYNEQFF. The CDR3 region has the DNA TGTGCCAGCGGGGACAGGGACTACAATGAGCAGTTCTTC. Full variable domain (missing parts from reference TRBV5-4 and TRBJ2-1): ETGVTQSPTHLIKTRGQQVTLRCSSQSGHNTVSWYQQALGQGPQFIFQYYREEENGRGNFPPRFSGLQFPNYSSELNVNALELDDSALYLCASGDRDYNEQFFGPGTRLTVL.